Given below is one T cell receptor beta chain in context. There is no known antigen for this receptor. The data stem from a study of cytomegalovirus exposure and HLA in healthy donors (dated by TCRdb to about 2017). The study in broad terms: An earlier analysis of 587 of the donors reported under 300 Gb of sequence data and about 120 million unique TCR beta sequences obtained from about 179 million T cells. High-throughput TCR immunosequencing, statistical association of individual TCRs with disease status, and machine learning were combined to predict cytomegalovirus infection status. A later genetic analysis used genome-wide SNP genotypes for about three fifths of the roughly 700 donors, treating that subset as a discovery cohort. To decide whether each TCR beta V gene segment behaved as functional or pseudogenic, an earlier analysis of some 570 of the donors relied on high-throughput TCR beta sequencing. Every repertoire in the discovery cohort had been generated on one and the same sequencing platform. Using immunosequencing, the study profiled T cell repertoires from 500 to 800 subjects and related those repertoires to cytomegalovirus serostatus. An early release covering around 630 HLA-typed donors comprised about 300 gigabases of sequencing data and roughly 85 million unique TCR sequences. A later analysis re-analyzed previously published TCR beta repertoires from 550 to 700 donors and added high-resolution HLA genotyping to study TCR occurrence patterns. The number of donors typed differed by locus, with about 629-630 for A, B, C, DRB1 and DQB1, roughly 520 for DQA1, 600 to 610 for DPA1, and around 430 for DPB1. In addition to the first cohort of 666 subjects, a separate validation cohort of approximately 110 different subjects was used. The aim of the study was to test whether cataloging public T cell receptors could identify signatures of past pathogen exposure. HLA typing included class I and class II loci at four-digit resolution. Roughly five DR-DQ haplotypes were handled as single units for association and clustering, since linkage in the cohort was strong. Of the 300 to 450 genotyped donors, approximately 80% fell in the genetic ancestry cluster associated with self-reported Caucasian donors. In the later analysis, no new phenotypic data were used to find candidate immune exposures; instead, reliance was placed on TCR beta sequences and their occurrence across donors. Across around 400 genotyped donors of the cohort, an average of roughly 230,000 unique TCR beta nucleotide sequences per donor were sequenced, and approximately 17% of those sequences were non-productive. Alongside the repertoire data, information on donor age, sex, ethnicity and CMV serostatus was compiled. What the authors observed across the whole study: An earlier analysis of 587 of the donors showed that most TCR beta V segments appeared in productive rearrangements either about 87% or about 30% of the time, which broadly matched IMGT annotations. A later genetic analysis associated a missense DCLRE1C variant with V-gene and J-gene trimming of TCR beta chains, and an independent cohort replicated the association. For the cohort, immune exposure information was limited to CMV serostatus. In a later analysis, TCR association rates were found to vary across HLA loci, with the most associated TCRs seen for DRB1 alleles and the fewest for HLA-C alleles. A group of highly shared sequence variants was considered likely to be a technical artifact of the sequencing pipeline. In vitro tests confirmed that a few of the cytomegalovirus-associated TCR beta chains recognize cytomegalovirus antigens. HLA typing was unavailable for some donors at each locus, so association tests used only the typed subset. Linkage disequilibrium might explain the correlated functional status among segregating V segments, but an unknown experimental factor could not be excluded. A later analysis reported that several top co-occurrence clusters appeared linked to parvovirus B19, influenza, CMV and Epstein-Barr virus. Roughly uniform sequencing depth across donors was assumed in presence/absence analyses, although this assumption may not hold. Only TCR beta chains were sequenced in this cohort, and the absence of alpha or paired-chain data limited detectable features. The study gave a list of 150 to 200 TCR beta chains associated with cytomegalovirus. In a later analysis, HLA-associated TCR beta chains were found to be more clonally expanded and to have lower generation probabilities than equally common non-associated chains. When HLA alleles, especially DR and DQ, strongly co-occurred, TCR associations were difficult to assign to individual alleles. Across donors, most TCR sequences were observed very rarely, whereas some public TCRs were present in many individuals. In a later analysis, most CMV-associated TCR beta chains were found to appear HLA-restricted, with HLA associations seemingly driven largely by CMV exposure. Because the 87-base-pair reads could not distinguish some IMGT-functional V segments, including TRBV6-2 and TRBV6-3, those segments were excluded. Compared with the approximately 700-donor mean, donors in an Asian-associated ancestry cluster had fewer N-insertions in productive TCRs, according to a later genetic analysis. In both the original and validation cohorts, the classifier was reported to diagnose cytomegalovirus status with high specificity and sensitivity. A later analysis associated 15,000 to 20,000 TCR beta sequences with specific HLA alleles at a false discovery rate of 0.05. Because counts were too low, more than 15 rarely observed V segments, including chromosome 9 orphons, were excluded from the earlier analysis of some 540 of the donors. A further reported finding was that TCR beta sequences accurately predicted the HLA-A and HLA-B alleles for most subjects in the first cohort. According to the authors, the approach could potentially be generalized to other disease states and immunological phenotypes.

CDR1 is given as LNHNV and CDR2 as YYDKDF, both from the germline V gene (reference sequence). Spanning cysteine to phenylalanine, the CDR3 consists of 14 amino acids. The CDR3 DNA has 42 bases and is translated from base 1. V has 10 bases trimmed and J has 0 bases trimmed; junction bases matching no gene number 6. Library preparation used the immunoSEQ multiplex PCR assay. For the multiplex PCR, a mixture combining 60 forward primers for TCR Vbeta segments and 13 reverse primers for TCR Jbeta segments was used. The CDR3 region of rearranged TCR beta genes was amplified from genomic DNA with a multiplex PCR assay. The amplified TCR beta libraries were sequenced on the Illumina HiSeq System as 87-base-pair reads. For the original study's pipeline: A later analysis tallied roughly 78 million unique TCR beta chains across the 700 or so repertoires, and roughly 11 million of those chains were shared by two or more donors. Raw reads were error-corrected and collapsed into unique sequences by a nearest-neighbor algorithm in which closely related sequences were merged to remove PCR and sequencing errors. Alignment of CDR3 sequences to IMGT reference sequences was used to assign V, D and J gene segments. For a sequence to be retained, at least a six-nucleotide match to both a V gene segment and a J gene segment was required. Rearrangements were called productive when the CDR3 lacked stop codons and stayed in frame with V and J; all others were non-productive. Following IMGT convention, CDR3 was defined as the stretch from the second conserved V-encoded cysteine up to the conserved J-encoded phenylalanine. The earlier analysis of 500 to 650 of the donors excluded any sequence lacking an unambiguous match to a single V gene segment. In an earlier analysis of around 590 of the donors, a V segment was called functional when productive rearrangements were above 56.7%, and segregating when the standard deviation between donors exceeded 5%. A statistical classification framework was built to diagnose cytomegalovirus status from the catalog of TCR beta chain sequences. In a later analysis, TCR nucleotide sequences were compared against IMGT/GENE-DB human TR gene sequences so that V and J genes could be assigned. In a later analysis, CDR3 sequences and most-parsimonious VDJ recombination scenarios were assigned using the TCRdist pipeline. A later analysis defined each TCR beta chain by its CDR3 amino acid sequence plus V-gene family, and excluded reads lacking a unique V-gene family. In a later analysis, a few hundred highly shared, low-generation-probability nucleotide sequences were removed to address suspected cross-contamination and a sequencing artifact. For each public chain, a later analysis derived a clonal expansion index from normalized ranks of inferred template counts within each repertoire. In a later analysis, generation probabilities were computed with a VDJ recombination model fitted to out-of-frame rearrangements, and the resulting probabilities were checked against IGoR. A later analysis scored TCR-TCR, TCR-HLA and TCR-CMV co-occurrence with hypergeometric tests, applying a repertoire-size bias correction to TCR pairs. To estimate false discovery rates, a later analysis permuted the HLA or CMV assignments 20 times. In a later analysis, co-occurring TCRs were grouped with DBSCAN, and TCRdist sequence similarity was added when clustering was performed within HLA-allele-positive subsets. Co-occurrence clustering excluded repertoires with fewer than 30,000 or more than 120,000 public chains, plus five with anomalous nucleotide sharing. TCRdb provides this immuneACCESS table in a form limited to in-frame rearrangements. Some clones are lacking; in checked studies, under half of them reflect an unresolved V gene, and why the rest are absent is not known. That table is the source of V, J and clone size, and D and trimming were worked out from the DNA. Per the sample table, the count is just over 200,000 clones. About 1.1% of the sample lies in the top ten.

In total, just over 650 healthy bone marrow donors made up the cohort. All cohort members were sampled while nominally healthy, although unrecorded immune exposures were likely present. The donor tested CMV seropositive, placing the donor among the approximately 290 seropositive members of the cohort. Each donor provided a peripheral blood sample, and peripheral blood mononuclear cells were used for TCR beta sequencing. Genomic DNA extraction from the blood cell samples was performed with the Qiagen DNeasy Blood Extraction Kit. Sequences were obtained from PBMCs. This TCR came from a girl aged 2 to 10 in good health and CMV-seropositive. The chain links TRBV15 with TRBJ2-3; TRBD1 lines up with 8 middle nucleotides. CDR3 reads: CAINRGTSTDTQYF. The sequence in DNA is TGTGCCATAAACAGGGGGACTAGCACAGATACGCAGTATTTT.